This T cell receptor beta chain was identified in a study of OX40 agonist ivuxolimab in advanced cancers. The overall study: Mean age approximately 59 years, range roughly 20 to 85; around 80% male.

This clone was counted a few times. Libraries were prepared by immunoSEQ multiplex PCR; TCRdb keeps only in-frame clonotypes and omits some of them. In the table there are 15,000 to 20,000 clones, around three quarters of which are singletons. In germline, CDR1 is SGHAT, CDR2 FQDESV (reference sequence). With V trimmed by 4 bases and J by 4 bases, 4 bases remained unmatched. The CDR3 runs 14 residues. This specimen was CD4+ or CD8+ T cells sorted from blood, taken in a trial of the OX40 agonist ivuxolimab. The V gene is TRBV11-1, the J gene TRBJ2-7, with 10 bases matching TRBD1. The sequence derives from an adult with an advanced solid tumor such as melanoma, head and neck, liver or kidney cancer. The CDR3: CASSWGQGMYEQYF. DNA for the CDR3: TGTGCCAGCAGCTGGGGACAGGGGATGTACGAGCAGTACTTC.